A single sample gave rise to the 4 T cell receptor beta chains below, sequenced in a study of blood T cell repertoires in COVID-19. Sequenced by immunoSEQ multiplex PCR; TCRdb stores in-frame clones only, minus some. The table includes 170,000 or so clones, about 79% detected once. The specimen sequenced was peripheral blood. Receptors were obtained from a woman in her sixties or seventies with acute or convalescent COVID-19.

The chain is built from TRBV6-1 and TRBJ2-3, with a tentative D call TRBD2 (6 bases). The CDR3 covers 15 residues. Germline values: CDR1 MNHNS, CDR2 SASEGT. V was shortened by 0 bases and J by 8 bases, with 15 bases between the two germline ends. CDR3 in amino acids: CASSEAGGLWGTQYF. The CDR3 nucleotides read TGTGCCAGCAGTGAAGCGGGAGGACTCTGGGGTACGCAGTATTTT.

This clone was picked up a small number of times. The chain's CDR3 is CSARPTGNEQFF. CDR3 in DNA: TGCAGCGCACGTCCTACAGGCAATGAGCAGTTCTTC. The J gene is TRBJ2-1, the V gene TRBV29-1, with a tentative D call TRBD1 (5 bases). V was shortened by 7 bases and J by 6 bases, with 13 bases between the two germline ends. The CDR3 runs to 12 residues. Germline assignment: CDR1 SQVTM and CDR2 ANQGSEA.

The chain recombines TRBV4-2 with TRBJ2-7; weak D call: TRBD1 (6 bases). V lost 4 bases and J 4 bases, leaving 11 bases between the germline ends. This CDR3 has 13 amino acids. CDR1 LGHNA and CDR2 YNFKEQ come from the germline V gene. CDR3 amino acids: CASSRRQEYEQYF. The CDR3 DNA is TGTGCCAGCAGCCGACGACAGGAGTACGAGCAGTACTTC.

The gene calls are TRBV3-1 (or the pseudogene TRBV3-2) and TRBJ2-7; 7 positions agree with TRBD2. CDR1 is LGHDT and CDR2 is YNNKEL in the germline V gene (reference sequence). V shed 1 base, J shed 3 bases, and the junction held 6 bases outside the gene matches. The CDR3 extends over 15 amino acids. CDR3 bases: TGTGCCAGCAGCCAAGCTACGGGGGGTGGCTACGAGCAGTACTTC. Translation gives CASSQATGGGYEQYF.